This TCR beta chain was captured in a study of T cells after yellow fever vaccination (dated by TCRdb to the late 2010s). Notes on the research overall: The SMART-Seq v4 Ultra Low Input RNA kit was used to prepare libraries from fractions with low cell numbers. Bulk TCR alpha and beta repertoires were sequenced longitudinally to track T-cell clones before and after primary and booster YFV17D yellow fever vaccination. Blood was drawn at multiple timepoints before and after primary and secondary immunization, with bulk PBMC replicates and cell subsets isolated. Two healthy male donors, one aged 18 to 30 and one aged 30 to 39 years, were included in the cohort. Beyond this particular receptor, the publication reports: A small fraction of clonotypes showed up in both the CD4 and CD8 compartments, probably as a result of convergent recombination. Because only a couple of donors were included in the study, the extent to which the findings can be generalized is limited. Computational filtering was needed because FACS-sorted repertoires could contain abundant contaminating clonotypes from the bulk population. The secondary T-cell response was weaker than the primary response but faster, peaking on day 5 instead of day 15. Most clones expanded after primary vaccination (approximately 97% of CD4 and around nine tenths of CD8) were re-detected after the booster, suggesting that broad memory maintenance occurred.

Explained via the paper, the treatment or condition label denotes: live attenuated yellow fever vaccine strain. At every blood-draw timepoint, two biological replicates of bulk PBMCs were collected. A standard Ficoll-Paque protocol was used to isolate PBMCs from peripheral blood. TriZol was used to extract RNA from bulk PBMCs, from CD4 and CD8 fractions, and from dextramer-positive and dextramer-negative fractions. About this clonotype: No cognate antigen has been identified for it. There are no base qualities to consult, and no much larger clone falls within one base.

TCR cDNA was synthesized by 5'RACE template switching, through which a universal primer site and unique molecular identifiers were introduced. Priming of cDNA synthesis was performed from both the TCR alpha and TCR beta constant segments. Library amplification used two PCR steps, and the second PCR step added sample barcodes and sequencing adapters. Libraries were sequenced on Illumina HiSeq 2500 (2x100 bp) or NovaSeq (2x150 bp). Per the original workflow: Demultiplexing of reads and collapsing into UMI consensus sequences were performed with MIGEC, and V(D)J alignment was carried out with MiXCR. Clonotypes responding to the vaccine were identified with edgeR on replicate PBMC samples, with the criteria of FDR below 0.01 and a log2 fold change above 5 up to day 15. Each bulk clonotype received a CD4 or CD8 identity based on whether the sequenced CD4 or CD8 repertoire contained that clonotype at higher abundance. TCRdb reprocessed the public reads (quality trimming at Q25 with fastp, clone calling with MiXCR) and kept in-frame beta chains. Each CDR3 protein gets just one entry, which takes the most common genes and DNA from the rows behind it. In this record, the V and J calls reflect TCRdb's handling and not the investigators' own analysis. The sample has roughly 340,000 distinct CDR3 sequences on record, approximately 9% of them singletons. The top ten hold more than 15% of the sample.

Counted from cysteine to phenylalanine, this CDR3 has 15 amino acids. Just the 45-base CDR3 DNA is kept, in frame starting at base 1. The germline V gene encodes CDR1 DFQATT and CDR2 SNEGSKA (reference sequence). V ends up 6 bases short and J 10 bases short, with an unmatched junction base count of 11. The TCR originated in a young man who received the YFV17D yellow fever vaccine. Sequencing used PBMCs, obtained on the day of the first yellow fever vaccination. The rearrangement combines TRBV20-1 with TRBJ2-1, with TRBD2 identical over 14 junction bases. The CDR3 is CSAGLAGARVDEQFF. The DNA sequence is TGCAGTGCGGGACTAGCGGGGGCCCGGGTGGACGAGCAGTTCTTC.